This TCR beta chain was retrieved from a study of Graves' ophthalmopathy and Graves' hyperthyroidism. Study-wide findings and caveats: A majority of expanded thyroid clonotypes exceeding 0.001 frequency were likewise present in blood.

Trimming pared 1 base from V and 0 bases from J, leaving 12 bases between. Looked up from germline, CDR1 is DFQATT and CDR2 is SNEGSKA (reference sequence). This CDR3 contains 15 residues. The PBMCs originated from roughly 10 ml of fresh peripheral blood. This clonotype was detected many times. What it binds is not known. Beta-chain TCR CDR3 regions were amplified from RNA transcripts. HTBI primers primed a first-round RT-PCR, and a second-round multiplex PCR followed. A single record per CDR3 protein comes from TCRdb applying MiXCR to the multiplex PCR reads. Counted here are about 480,000 distinct CDR3 sequences, around 15% occurring once; the ten biggest clones make up approximately 9.8%.

This chain joins TRBV20-1 and TRBJ1-1; D perhaps matches TRBD1 (5 bases). This clonotype was obtained from a woman aged 25 to 39 with Graves' ophthalmopathy. The sample consisted of blood. The CDR3 protein is CSARASGRVNTEAFF. The CDR3 region has the DNA TGCAGTGCTAGAGCCTCGGGCAGGGTGAACACTGAAGCTTTCTTT.